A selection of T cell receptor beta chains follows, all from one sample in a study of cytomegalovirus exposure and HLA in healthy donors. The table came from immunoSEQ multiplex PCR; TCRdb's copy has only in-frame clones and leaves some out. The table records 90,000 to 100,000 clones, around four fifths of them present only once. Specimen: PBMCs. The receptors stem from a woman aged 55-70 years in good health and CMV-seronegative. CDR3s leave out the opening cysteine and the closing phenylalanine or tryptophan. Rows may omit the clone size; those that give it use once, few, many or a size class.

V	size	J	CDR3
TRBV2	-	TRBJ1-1	ASRVRGMNTEAF
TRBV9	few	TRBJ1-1	ASSDSPGTVNTEAF
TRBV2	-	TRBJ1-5	ASSKGTGDGNQPQH
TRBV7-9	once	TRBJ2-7	ASSAGLAGVLSGYEQY
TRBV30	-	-	AWIAGGPGYEQY
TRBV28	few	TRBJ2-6	ASSGPGANVLT
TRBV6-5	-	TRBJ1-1	ASSYGGYERTEAF
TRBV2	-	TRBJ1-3	ASFDREIAGNTIY
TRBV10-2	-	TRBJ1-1	ASSASNTEAF
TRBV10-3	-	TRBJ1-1	AISESGGHTEAF
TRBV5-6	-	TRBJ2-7	ASSLGFQGSSSYEQY
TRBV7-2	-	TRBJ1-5	ASSLRQGVAQPQH
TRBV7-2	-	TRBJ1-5	ASSPRPGDQPQH
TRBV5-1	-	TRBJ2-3	ASSLVGSFEAADTQY
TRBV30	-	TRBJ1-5	AWSVEGYQPQH
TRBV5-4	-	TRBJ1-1	ASSFETGGLNTEAF
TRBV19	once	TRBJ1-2	ASSIPSYGYT
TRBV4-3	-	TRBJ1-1	ASSQERDSTEAF
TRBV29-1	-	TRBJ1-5	SALVSGEPNQPQH
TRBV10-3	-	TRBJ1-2	AISVQEGADGYT
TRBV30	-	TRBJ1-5	AWSVRTGGGQPQH
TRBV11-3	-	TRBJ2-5	ASSLGAGIETQY
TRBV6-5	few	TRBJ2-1	ASSPLAGGDGEQF
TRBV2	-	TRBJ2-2	ASSEAGAGELF
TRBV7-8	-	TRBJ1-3	ASRIGTGPYSGNTIY
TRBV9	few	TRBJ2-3	ASSATDTQY
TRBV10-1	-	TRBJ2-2	ASSEGVTGELF
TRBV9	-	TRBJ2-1	ASSVLAGANNEQF
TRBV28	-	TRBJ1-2	ASSLNPLLSGYGYT
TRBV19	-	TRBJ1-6	ASSMGGDPRNSPLH
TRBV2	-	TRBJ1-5	ASSRGQNSNQPQH
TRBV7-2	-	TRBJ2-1	ASSLEENNEQF
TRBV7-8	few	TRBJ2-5	ASSLGRQGAGSGRPNKY
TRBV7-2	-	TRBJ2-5	ASSLSGSGLAQETQY
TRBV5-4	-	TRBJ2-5	ASSLNRGSSPETQY
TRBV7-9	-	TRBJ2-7	ASSLLGQGYEQY
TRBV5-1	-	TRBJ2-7	ASSLTSGVYEQY
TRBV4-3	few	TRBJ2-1	ASSPSPVNEQF
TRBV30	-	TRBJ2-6	AWRWRDGIPSGANVLT
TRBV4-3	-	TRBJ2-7	ASSPGTGAHYEQY
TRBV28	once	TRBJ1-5	ASSLGTRNQPQH
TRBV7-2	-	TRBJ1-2	ASSRTGQGYGYT
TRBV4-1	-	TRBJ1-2	ASSGDREAYGYT
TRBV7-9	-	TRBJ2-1	ASSRGQGPHYNEQF
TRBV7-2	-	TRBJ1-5	ASSLYRDNQPQH
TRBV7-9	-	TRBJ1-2	ASSLGAGVAYGYT
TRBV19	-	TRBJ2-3	ASSTPNAVTDTQY
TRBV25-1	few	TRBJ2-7	ASSEFFRGRTTHEQY
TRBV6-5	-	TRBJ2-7	ASGSGTGGFEQY
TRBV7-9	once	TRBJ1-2	ASSSYDRGDGYT
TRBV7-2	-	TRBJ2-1	ASSLAPGTGGKNEQF